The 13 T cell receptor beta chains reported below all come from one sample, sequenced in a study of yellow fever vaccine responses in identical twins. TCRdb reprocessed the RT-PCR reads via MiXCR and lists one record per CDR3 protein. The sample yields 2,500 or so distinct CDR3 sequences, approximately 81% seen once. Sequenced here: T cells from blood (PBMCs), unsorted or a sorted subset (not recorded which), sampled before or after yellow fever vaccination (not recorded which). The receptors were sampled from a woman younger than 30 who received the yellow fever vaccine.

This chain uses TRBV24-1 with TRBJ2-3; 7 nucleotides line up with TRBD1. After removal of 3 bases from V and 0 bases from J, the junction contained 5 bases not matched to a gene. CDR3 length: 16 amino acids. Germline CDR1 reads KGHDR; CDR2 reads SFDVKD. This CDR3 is CATSDPGTDSTDTQYF. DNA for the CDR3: TGTGCCACCAGTGATCCTGGGACAGATAGCACAGATACGCAGTATTTT.

CDR3 nucleotide sequence: TGCAGCGTTGGGGGACAGGGCTACGAGCAGTACTTC. Protein sequence: CSVGGQGYEQYF. This sequence joins TRBV29-1 and TRBJ2-7; TRBD1 matches at 9 bases. J lost 3 bases, V lost 4 bases, and 1 base had no gene match. This CDR3 comprises 12 residues. Germline values: CDR1 SQVTM, CDR2 ANQGSEA.

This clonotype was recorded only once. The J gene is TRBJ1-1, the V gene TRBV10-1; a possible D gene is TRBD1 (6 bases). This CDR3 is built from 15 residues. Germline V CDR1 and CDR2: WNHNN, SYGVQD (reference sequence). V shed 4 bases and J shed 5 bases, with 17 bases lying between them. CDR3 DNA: TGCGCCAGCAGTGTTGGCAACCAAGGGGGGACTGAAGCTTTCTTT. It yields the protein CASSVGNQGGTEAFF.

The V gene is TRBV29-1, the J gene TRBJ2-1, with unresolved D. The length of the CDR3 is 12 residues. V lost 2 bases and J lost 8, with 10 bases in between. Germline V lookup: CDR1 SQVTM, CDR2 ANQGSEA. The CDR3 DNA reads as TGCAGCGTTGAACCAGGACGAGATGAGCAGTTCTTC. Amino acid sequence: CSVEPGRDEQFF.

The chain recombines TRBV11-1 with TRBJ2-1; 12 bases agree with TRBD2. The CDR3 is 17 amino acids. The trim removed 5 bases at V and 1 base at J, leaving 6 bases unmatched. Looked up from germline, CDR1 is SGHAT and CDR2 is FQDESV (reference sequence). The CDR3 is CASSRGLAGTSYNEQFF. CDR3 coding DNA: TGTGCCAGCAGCCGCGGACTAGCGGGGACTTCCTACAATGAGCAGTTCTTC.

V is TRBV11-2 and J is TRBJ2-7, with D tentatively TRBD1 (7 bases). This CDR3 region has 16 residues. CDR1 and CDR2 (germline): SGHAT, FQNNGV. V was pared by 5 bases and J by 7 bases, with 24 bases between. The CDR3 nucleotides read TGTGCCAGCAGCCCCCCCCACCAGGGGGAGGTTCGGGAGCAGTACTTC. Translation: CASSPPHQGEVREQYF.

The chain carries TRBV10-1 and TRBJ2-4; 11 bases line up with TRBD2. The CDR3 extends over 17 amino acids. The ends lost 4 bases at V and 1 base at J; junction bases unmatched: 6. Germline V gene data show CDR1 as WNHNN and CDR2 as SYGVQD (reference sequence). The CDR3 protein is CASSATSGVGAKNIQYF. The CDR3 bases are TGCGCCAGCAGTGCGACTAGCGGGGTGGGTGCCAAAAACATTCAGTACTTC.

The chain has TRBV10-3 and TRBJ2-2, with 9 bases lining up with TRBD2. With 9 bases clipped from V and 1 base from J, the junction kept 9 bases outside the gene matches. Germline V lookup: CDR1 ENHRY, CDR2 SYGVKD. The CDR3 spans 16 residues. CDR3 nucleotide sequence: TGTGCCATGGCTTCGCGAGCGGGGGGGAACACCGGGGAGCTGTTTTTT. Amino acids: CAMASRAGGNTGELFF.

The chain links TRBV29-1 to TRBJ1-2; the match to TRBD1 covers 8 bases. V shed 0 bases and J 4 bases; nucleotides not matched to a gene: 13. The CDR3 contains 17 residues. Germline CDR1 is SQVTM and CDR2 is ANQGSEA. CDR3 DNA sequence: TGCAGCGTTGAAGATCGTCGTTTGGGGCAGGGGGCCTATGGCTACACCTTC. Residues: CSVEDRRLGQGAYGYTF.

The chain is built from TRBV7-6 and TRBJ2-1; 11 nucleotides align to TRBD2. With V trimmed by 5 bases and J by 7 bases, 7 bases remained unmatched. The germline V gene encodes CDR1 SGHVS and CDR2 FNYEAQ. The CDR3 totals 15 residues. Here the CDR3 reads CASSLSGRAVNEQFF. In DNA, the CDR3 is TGTGCCAGCAGCCTTAGCGGGAGGGCCGTAAATGAGCAGTTCTTC.

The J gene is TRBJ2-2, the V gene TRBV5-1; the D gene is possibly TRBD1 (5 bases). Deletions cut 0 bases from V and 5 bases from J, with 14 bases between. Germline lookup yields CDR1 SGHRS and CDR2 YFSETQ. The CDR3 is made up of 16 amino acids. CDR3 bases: TGCGCCAGCAGCTTGGTGGGGCAGTTTATAACCGGGGAGCTGTTTTTT. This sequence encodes CASSLVGQFITGELFF.

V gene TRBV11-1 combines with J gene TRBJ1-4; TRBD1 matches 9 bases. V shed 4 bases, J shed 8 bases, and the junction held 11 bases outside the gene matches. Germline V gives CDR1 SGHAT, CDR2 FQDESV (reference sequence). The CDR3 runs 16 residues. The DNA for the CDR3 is TGTGCCAGCAGCTCGGGACAGGGAGGAATGAGAGAAAAACTGTTTTTT. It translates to CASSSGQGGMREKLFF.

In DNA, the CDR3 is TGCGCCAGCAGTGAGCCCGGGAGCGGAGACAATGAGCAGTTCTTC. Translation gives CASSEPGSGDNEQFF. The rearrangement links TRBV10-1 to TRBJ2-1, with TRBD2 as a possible D gene (6 bases). Trimming took off 2 bases at V and 5 bases at J, with 13 bases between the two ends. The germline gives CDR1 WNHNN, CDR2 SYGVQD (reference sequence). CDR3 size: 15 residues.